The subject of this entry is one TCR beta chain. Its antigen remains unidentified. Sequencing used immunoSEQ multiplex PCR; TCRdb keeps in-frame clones, though not all of them. The table includes just over 350,000 clones, around 83% detected once. The data originate from a study of Ad26.COV2.S vaccination and SARS-CoV-2 variants. Sample treatment: roughly 19 received Ad26.COV2.S at low or high dose, single or two shots; several received placebo; per-sample allocation not given. Sampling took place 63 days after the first vaccine or placebo injection. Germline V lookup: CDR1 SGHVS, CDR2 FQNEAQ. CDR3 length: 17 amino acids. The V end was cut by 5 bases, the J end by 3 bases, with 20 bases between. General study results and limits: Vaccinees and placebo recipients showed similar non-spike TCR breadth. Total T cell responses may have been underestimated by the TCR breadth and depth analyses.

The TCR was taken from a person aged 18-65 years who received the Ad26.COV2.S COVID-19 vaccine or a placebo. The rearrangement uses TRBV7-8 and TRBJ1-5; no reliable D call. The specimen was peripheral blood, collected in a trial of Ad26.COV2.S vaccine versus placebo. CDR3 sequence reads: CASSPTQMAGYNQPQHF. Here the CDR3 DNA reads TGTGCCAGCAGCCCAACCCAAATGGCAGGCTACAATCAGCCCCAGCATTTT.